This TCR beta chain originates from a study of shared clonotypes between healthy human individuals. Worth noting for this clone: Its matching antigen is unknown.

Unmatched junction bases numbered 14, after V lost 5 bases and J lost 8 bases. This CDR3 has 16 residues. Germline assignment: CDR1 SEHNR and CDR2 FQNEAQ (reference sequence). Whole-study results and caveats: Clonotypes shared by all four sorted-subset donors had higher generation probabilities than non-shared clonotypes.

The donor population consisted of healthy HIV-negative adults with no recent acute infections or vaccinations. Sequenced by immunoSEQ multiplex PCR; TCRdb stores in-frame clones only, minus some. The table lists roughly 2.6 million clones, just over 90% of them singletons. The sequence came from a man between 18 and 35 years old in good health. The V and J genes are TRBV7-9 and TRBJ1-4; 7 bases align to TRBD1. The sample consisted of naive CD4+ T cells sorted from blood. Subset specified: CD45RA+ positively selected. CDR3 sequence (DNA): TGTGCCAGCAGCACCTCCTTTGGGACAGTTGGGGAAAAACTGTTTTTT. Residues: CASSTSFGTVGEKLFF.